The entry below describes one TCR beta chain. Its antigen is currently unknown. Use of 60 Vbeta and 13 Jbeta primers characterized the PCR. The data were produced by immunoSEQ multiplex PCR, yet TCRdb's version contains in-frame clones alone and is incomplete. The sample has approximately 140,000 clones; 81% are singletons. Unmatched junction bases numbered 4, after V lost 6 bases and J lost 4 bases. The CDR3 loop spans 14 amino acids. CDR1 MNHEY and CDR2 SMNVEV come from the germline V gene (reference sequence). These data are taken from a study of cytomegalovirus exposure and HLA in healthy donors. Study-wide results and limits: A later analysis showed TCR association rates differing by HLA locus, peaking at DRB1 and lowest at HLA-C. An analysis was carried out at a later point. It showed that HLA-associated TCR beta chains were more clonally expanded than equally common non-associated chains.

This TCR came from a man between 18 and 29 years old in good health and CMV-seronegative. Sequencing was carried out using PBMCs. V gene TRBV27 combines with J gene TRBJ2-3; TRBD2 aligns across 10 bases. The CDR3 coding sequence is TGTGCCAGCAGAGGGACTAGCGTATCAGATACGCAGTATTTT. Protein product: CASRGTSVSDTQYF.